Detailed here is one T cell receptor (beta chain). Clones were sequenced by immunoSEQ multiplex PCR, and TCRdb holds only the in-frame ones, with some missing. This repertoire shows hundreds of thousands of clones, approximately 79% found once; its top ten account for around 1.6%. The V end was cut by 0 bases, the J end by 10 bases, with 9 bases between. Germline V CDR1 and CDR2: ENHRY, SYGVKD. The length of the CDR3 is 12 residues. The sample belongs to a study of shared clonotypes between healthy human individuals. This TCR came from a woman aged 25-40 years in good health. Sequencing was carried out using memory CD4+ T cells sorted from blood. Subset given: CD45RA-negative fraction. V gene TRBV10-3 combines with J gene TRBJ1-1; a weak D match, TRBD1 (5 bases). CDR3 DNA sequence: TGTGCCATCAGTGAGTCGCAGGGAGGAGCTTTCTTT. Protein: CAISESQGGAFF.